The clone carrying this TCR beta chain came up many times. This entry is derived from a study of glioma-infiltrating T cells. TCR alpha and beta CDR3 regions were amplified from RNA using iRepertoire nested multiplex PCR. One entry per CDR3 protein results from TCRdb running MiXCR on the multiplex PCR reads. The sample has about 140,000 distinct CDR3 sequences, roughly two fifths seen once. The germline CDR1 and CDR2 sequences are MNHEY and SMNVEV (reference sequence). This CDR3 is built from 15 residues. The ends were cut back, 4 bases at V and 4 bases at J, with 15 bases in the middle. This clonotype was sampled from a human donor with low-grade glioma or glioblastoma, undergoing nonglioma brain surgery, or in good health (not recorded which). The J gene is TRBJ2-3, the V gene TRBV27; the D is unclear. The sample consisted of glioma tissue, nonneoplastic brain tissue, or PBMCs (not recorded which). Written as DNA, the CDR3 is TGTGCCAGCAGTTCCCTCCAGGATCGAGCAGATACGCAGTATTTT. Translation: CASSSLQDRADTQYF.